This entry lists 26 T cell receptor beta chains sequenced from one sample in a study of blood T cell repertoires in COVID-19. The protocol was immunoSEQ multiplex PCR, while the TCRdb copy is restricted to in-frame clones and leaves out a portion. Seen here are a few hundred thousand clones, approximately 80% observed once, and the top ten hold about 1.3%. Sequenced sample: PBMCs or T cells enriched from blood (not recorded which). These receptors all come from a woman in her 40s with acute COVID-19.

This chain uses TRBV19 with TRBJ1-2, with 7 nucleotides matching TRBD1. Losses at the gene ends were 5 bases for V and 5 bases for J; bases not matched to a gene: 8. CDR1 LNHDA and CDR2 SQIVND come from the germline V gene (reference sequence). CDR3 length: 14 amino acids. This chain's CDR3 is CASSPGTESYGYTF. The CDR3 DNA sequence: TGTGCCAGTAGTCCAGGGACAGAGTCTTATGGCTACACCTTC.

This clone was detected once. The rearrangement links TRBV30 to TRBJ1-5; D is possibly TRBD1 (6 bases). V lost 1 base and J lost 6, with 13 bases in between. The germline CDR1 and CDR2 sequences are GTSNPN and SVGIG (reference sequence). The CDR3 loop spans 14 amino acids. The CDR3, as DNA: TGTGCCTGGAGTGAGGGAGGGGGGCGTCAGCCCCAGCATTTT. Amino acids: CAWSEGGGRQPQHF.

There are a few counts of this clone. The chain couples TRBV28 to TRBJ2-1, with 10 nucleotides matching TRBD2. V lost 1 base and J lost 5; bases outside the gene matches: 8. Germline V gene data show CDR1 as MDHEN and CDR2 as SYDVKM. This CDR3 is built from 17 residues. Here the CDR3 DNA reads TGTGCCAGCAGTTTATTGCGCCCTAGCGGGAGTGACAATGAGCAGTTCTTC. Translation: CASSLLRPSGSDNEQFF.

The V and J genes are TRBV20-1 and TRBJ2-3; 15 bases line up with TRBD2. Per the germline V gene, CDR1 is DFQATT and CDR2 is SNEGSKA (reference sequence). After removal of 3 bases from V and 10 bases from J, the junction contained 8 bases not matched to a gene. This CDR3 spans 15 amino acids. CDR3 DNA: TGCAGTGCTAGTTCAGTAGGGACTAGCGGGGGGCCGCAGTATTTT. Translated: CSASSVGTSGGPQYF.

The V and J genes are TRBV19 and TRBJ2-5; 8 bases are a match to TRBD1. Trimming at V came to 9 bases and at J to 5 bases, leaving 11 bases not matched to a gene. Germline V gene data show CDR1 as LNHDA and CDR2 as SQIVND (reference sequence). There are 14 residues in the CDR3. In DNA form, the CDR3 reads TGTGCCAGCCGCCGCGACAGGGGATCGGAGACCCAGTACTTC. Translated: CASRRDRGSETQYF.

The chain has TRBV2 and TRBJ2-7; D might be TRBD1 (6 bases). This CDR3 has 15 residues. V was pared by 7 bases and J by 4 bases, with 20 bases between. Germline V gene sequence: CDR1 SNHLY, CDR2 FYNNEI. The CDR3 loop reads CASNSLGDTTYEQYF. In nucleotides, the CDR3 is TGTGCCAGCAACTCACTCGGGGACACCACTTACGAGCAGTACTTC.

The CDR3 loop reads CASSSIGIQGTETQYF. In DNA form, the CDR3 reads TGCGCCAGCAGCTCGATCGGAATACAGGGTACGGAGACCCAGTACTTC. This sequence joins TRBV5-1 and TRBJ2-5, with D possibly being TRBD1 (6 bases). Germline V gene lookup returns CDR1 SGHRS and CDR2 YFSETQ. The length of the CDR3 is 16 residues. V was cut by 3 bases and J by 5 bases, with 20 bases left in between.

The count of this clone is one. The chain couples TRBV4-3 to TRBJ1-2, with 7 bases matching TRBD1. Germline V gives CDR1 LGHNA, CDR2 YSLEER. V was clipped by 0 bases and J by 10 bases; unmatched bases: 11. The CDR3 spans 15 residues. The CDR3 DNA reads TGCGCCAGCAGCCAAGATGTAGGGGGCGACGCAGACTACACCTTC. It codes for CASSQDVGGDADYTF.

This sequence joins TRBV28 and TRBJ2-6, with 11 bases lining up with TRBD1. There are 17 residues in the CDR3. The germline V gene encodes CDR1 MDHEN and CDR2 SYDVKM. The V segment lost 8 bases and the J segment 2 bases; nucleotides outside the gene matches: 8. The CDR3 loop is CASWGDRGYPGANVLTF. CDR3 sequence (DNA): TGTGCCAGCTGGGGGGACAGGGGGTACCCTGGGGCCAACGTCCTGACTTTC. Variable domain in full (rest from reference TRBV28 and TRBJ2-6): DVKVTQSSRYLVKRTGEKVFLECVQDMDHENMFWYRQDPGLGLRLIYFSYDVKMKEKGDIPEGYSVSREKKERFSLILESASTNQTSMYLCASWGDRGYPGANVLTFGAGSRLTVL.

With respect to this clone: The same CDR3 is also encoded by other DNA sequences in this sample. The chain carries TRBV27 and TRBJ1-2, with 7 bases fitting TRBD1. Unmatched junction bases numbered 7, after V lost 8 bases and J lost 4 bases. Germline loops: CDR1 MNHEY, CDR2 SMNVEV (reference sequence). CDR3 length equals 13 residues. CDR3 region: CASSLTGTYGYTF. CDR3 DNA sequence: TGTGCCAGCTCCCTGACAGGGACCTATGGCTACACCTTC.

The chain couples TRBV7-8 to TRBJ2-2; D is ambiguous. Per the germline V gene, CDR1 is SGHVS and CDR2 is FQNEAQ. There are 14 residues in the CDR3. Between the trimmed V and J ends, which lost 5 bases and 6 bases, there was a span of 13 bases. In nucleotides, the CDR3 is TGTGCCAGCAGCCGGGTGGTGGGCTCCGGGGAGCTGTTTTTT. Translating it yields CASSRVVGSGELFF.

The chain combines TRBV7-9 with TRBJ2-3; the match to TRBD2 covers 13 bases. With V trimmed by 5 bases and J by 4 bases, 6 bases remained unmatched. The germline gives CDR1 SEHNR, CDR2 FQNEAQ (reference sequence). This CDR3 is built from 16 residues. The CDR3 DNA reads as TGTGCCAGCAGCCTGGGACTAGCGGGATTGGCAGATACGCAGTATTTT. Translated, it gives CASSLGLAGLADTQYF.

This clone was found once. The chain carries TRBV5-1 and TRBJ2-2, with D possibly matching TRBD1 (5 bases). The germline V and J ends were trimmed by 9 bases and 2 bases, with 20 bases remaining between them. Germline V gene data show CDR1 as SGHRS and CDR2 as YFSETQ. The CDR3 length is 16 residues. The CDR3 protein is CATWGLGGQNTGELFF. The CDR3 DNA sequence: TGCGCCACCTGGGGCCTAGGCGGTCAAAACACCGGGGAGCTGTTTTTT.

This clone appeared a few times. The chain links TRBV7-9 to TRBJ1-3; D may be TRBD1 (6 bases). Germline V gives CDR1 SEHNR, CDR2 FQNEAQ (reference sequence). The ends were cut back, 1 base at V and 4 bases at J, with 11 bases in the middle. The CDR3 is 15 residues long. CDR3 nucleotides: TGTGCCAGCAGCTTAGTTGGGGGCTCCGGAAACACCATATATTTT. Translation gives CASSLVGGSGNTIYF.

The chain joins TRBV2 to TRBJ2-3, with TRBD2 matching 7 bases. The junction had 10 bases not matched to a gene; V was cut back by 6 bases and J by 4 bases. Germline V gene sequence: CDR1 SNHLY, CDR2 FYNNEI. CDR3 length: 15 amino acids. DNA of the CDR3: TGTGCCAGCAGGGCGGGGACTACGGTGGCAGATACGCAGTATTTT. Its protein product is CASRAGTTVADTQYF.

The CDR3 reads CAWRGQFLYGYTF. CDR3 in DNA: TGTGCCTGGAGGGGACAGTTTTTATATGGCTACACCTTC. V gene TRBV30 combines with J gene TRBJ1-2; 7 bases are shared with TRBD1. The germline gives CDR1 GTSNPN, CDR2 SVGIG (reference sequence). This CDR3 contains 13 residues. J gave up 5 bases and V 3 bases, and 6 bases lay outside the gene matches.

The chain links TRBV29-1 to TRBJ2-2, with a possible D match to TRBD1 (6 bases). This CDR3 is 12 amino acids long. The V gene lost 6 bases and the J gene lost 5 bases, with 10 bases spanning the gap. Germline V gives CDR1 SQVTM, CDR2 ANQGSEA. The CDR3 nucleotides read TGCAGCGTAGAGAGGGGGACCGGGGAGCTGTTTTTT. Translated, it gives CSVERGTGELFF.

The chain links TRBV28 to TRBJ1-1; 8 bases match TRBD1. V gave up 10 bases and J gave up 1 base; unmatched junction bases: 5. This CDR3 spans 13 amino acids. Germline CDR1 reads MDHEN; CDR2 reads SYDVKM. Here the CDR3 reads CATATGGNTEAFF. The CDR3 DNA reads as TGTGCCACCGCTACAGGGGGGAACACTGAAGCTTTCTTT.

The CDR3 region has the DNA TGTGCCAGCAGCTTGACAGGGCCCTATGGCTACACCTTC. Its protein product is CASSLTGPYGYTF. This chain joins TRBV5-6 and TRBJ1-2; TRBD1 might be the D (6 bases). Germline assignment: CDR1 SGHDT and CDR2 YYEEEE. Trimming took off 1 base at V and 4 bases at J, with 8 bases between the two ends. This CDR3 spans 13 amino acids.

The V call is TRBV20-1, the J call TRBJ1-6, with a tentative D call TRBD1 (5 bases). From germline, CDR1 is DFQATT and CDR2 SNEGSKA (reference sequence). Trimming cost V 3 bases and J 6 bases, with 12 bases left between them. The CDR3 loop spans 14 amino acids. CDR3 bases: TGCAGTGCTAGTGAGGGGCCTGGTAATTCACCCCTCCACTTT. Translation: CSASEGPGNSPLHF.

The rearrangement uses TRBV5-1 and TRBJ2-1; TRBD2 matches at 15 bases. V lost 6 bases and J lost 7; bases outside the gene matches: 5. This CDR3 spans 15 amino acids. Germline V gene lookup returns CDR1 SGHRS and CDR2 YFSETQ. CDR3 nucleotide sequence: TGCGCCAGCAAACAGGGACTAGCGGGAGGTAATGAGCAGTTCTTC. The encoded protein is CASKQGLAGGNEQFF.

This sequence joins TRBV7-2 and TRBJ2-1; tentatively, D is TRBD1 (5 bases). Germline assignment: CDR1 SGHTA and CDR2 FQGNSA. V lost 4 bases and J lost 2, with 12 bases in between. The CDR3 runs to 15 residues. The CDR3 here is CASSSAVGPYNEQFF. The CDR3 bases are TGTGCCAGCAGCTCCGCGGTGGGGCCCTACAATGAGCAGTTCTTC.

This clone has a handful of counts. This chain connects TRBV25-1 to TRBJ2-1, with 13 bases that match TRBD2. Germline lookup yields CDR1 MGHDK and CDR2 SYGVNS. Trimming cost V 4 bases and J 7 bases; bases outside gene matches: 4. The CDR3 spans 15 residues. The CDR3 nucleotides read TGTGCCAGCAGTGGTACTAGCGGGGGGGGGAATGAGCAGTTCTTC. Its translation is CASSGTSGGGNEQFF.

The chain couples TRBV4-3 to TRBJ2-2, with 8 bases fitting TRBD2. The CDR3 is 17 amino acids. CDR1 and CDR2 from the germline V gene are LGHNA and YSLEER. The V and J ends lost 4 bases and 1 base, in that order; junction bases with no gene match: 8. CDR3: CASSRSSGAVNTGELFF. CDR3 bases: TGCGCCAGCAGCCGAAGTAGCGGGGCAGTGAACACCGGGGAGCTGTTTTTT.

This rearrangement joins TRBV30 to TRBJ2-4; D uncertain. The V gene lost 4 bases and the J gene lost 1 base, with 11 bases spanning the gap. Germline values: CDR1 GTSNPN, CDR2 SVGIG (reference sequence). The CDR3 is made up of 14 amino acids. The CDR3 sequence is CAWMPIMAKNIQYF. Here the CDR3 DNA reads TGTGCCTGGATGCCTATCATGGCCAAAAACATTCAGTACTTC.

This clone appeared a single time. The V and J genes are TRBV27 and TRBJ2-3, with 7 bases fitting TRBD1. Trimming at V came to 2 bases and at J to 5 bases, leaving 4 bases not matched to a gene. Germline-derived CDR1 and CDR2 are MNHEY and SMNVEV (reference sequence). The CDR3 sequence is 14 residues long. CDR3 amino acids: CASSLKGARDTQYF. CDR3 nucleotide sequence: TGTGCCAGCAGTTTAAAGGGGGCCAGAGATACGCAGTATTTT.